The entry below describes one T cell receptor (beta chain). The antigen remains unidentified. The data were taken from a study of T cell responses to AZD1222 COVID-19 vaccine. Findings and caveats of the study: Nearly half of the spike-specific TCRs reportedly recognize variant regions that carry no mutations. Just a handful of people given AZD1222 tested seropositive at baseline.

The CDR3 is 15 amino acids. V lost 5 bases, J lost 4 bases, and 6 bases stayed unmatched. Per germline, CDR1 SGHTA and CDR2 FQGNSA. Sequencing was performed with immunoSEQ multiplex PCR; in TCRdb, only in-frame clones are kept and a portion is missing. The table lists 65,000 to 80,000 clones, around 92% of them singletons. The J gene is TRBJ1-4, the V gene TRBV7-2; TRBD1 matches at 8 bases. The sample consisted of peripheral blood, taken on day 0 of MenACWY control vaccination. The clonotype was recovered from an adult in good health. CDR3 protein: CASSNRQGINEKLFF. The CDR3 nucleotides read TGTGCCAGCAGCAACAGACAGGGGATTAATGAAAAACTGTTTTTT.